The source of this T cell receptor (beta chain) is a study of blood T cell repertoires in COVID-19. The overall study: The origin of the acute and convalescent COVID-19 samples was the United States, Italy and Spain.

Germline V lookup: CDR1 KGHDR, CDR2 SFDVKD. The trim removed 6 bases at V and 1 base at J, leaving 4 bases unmatched. The CDR3 runs to 15 residues. Original processing methods: Estimates of nucleated cell counts were drawn from the amplification of reference gene primers. Profiled with immunoSEQ multiplex PCR; TCRdb holds only in-frame clones, not every one. The V and J calls and clone size come from that table; D and trimming were worked out from the DNA. The data show 200,000 to 300,000 clones, with around 87% seen just once and over 2% held by the top ten. This clone was seen once. Sample: peripheral blood. This TCR derives from a woman aged 50 to 60 with acute or convalescent COVID-19. This chain links TRBV24-1 with TRBJ2-1; 8 nucleotides agree with TRBD2. CDR3 residues: CATSRASGSYNEQFF. CDR3 in DNA: TGTGCCACCAGTCGGGCTAGCGGGTCCTACAATGAGCAGTTCTTC.